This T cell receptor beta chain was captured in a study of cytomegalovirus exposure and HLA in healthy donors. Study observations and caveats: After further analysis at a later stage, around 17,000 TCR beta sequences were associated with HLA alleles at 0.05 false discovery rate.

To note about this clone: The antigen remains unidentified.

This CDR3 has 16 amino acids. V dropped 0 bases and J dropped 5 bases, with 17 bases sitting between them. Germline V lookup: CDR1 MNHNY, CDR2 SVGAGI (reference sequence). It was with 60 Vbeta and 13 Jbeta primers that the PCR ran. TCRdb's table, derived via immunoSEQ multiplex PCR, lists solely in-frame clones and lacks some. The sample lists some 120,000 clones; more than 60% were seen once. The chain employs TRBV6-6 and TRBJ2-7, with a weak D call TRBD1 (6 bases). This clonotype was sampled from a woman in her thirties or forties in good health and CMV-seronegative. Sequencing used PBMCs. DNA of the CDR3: TGTGCCAGCAGTTACTCGGTTGGCAGGGGAAAAGACGAGCAGTACTTC. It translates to CASSYSVGRGKDEQYF.